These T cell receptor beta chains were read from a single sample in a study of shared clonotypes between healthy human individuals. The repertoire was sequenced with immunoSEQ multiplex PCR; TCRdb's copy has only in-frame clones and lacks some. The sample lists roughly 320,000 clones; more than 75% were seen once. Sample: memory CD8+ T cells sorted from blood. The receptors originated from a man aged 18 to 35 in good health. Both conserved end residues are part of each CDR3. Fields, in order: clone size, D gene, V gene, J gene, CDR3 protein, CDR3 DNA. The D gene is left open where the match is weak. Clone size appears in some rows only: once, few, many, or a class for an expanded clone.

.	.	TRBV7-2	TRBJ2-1	CASALSSYNEQFF	TGTGCCAGCGCTCTAAGCTCCTACAATGAGCAGTTCTTC
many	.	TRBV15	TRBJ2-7	CATSSGRTYEQYF	TGTGCCACCAGCAGCGGGAGAACCTACGAGCAGTACTTC
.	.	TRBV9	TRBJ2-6	CASSVGEANVLTF	TGTGCCAGCAGCGTAGGCGAGGCCAACGTCCTGACTTTC
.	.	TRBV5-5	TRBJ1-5	CASSLWVESNQPQHF	TGTGCCAGCAGCTTGTGGGTAGAGAGCAATCAGCCCCAGCATTTT
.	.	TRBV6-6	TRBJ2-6	CASSLPGANVLTF	TGTGCCAGCAGTCTACCTGGGGCCAACGTCCTGACTTTC
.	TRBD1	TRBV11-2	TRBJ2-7	CASSFDRGHTYEQYF	TGTGCCAGCAGCTTCGACAGGGGACACACCTACGAGCAGTACTTC
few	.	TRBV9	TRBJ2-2	CASSMSNTGELFF	TGTGCCAGCAGCATGTCGAACACCGGGGAGCTGTTTTTT
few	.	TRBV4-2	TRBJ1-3	CASSQPGQIYGNTIYF	TGTGCCAGCAGCCAGCCGGGACAAATTTATGGAAACACCATATATTTT
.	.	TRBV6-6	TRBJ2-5	CASSLGRDYQETQYF	TGTGCCAGCAGTTTGGGGCGGGACTACCAAGAGACCCAGTACTTC
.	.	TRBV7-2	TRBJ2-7	CASSLVGRTYEQYF	TGTGCCAGCAGCTTAGTCGGAAGGACCTACGAGCAGTACTTC
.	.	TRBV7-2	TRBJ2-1	CASSLDQNSLTSSYNEQFF	TGTGCCAGCAGCTTAGATCAAAACTCCTTAACTAGCTCCTACAATGAGCAGTTCTTC
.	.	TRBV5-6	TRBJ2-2	CASIKDSLNTGELFF	TGTGCCAGTATAAAGGACAGTCTCAACACCGGGGAGCTGTTTTTT
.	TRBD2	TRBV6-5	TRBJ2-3	CASSQPGLERDTQYF	TGTGCCAGCAGTCAACCGGGACTAGAAAGAGATACGCAGTATTTT
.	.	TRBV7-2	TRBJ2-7	CASSVAGDLGYEQYF	TGTGCCAGCAGCGTTGCAGGGGATCTTGGATACGAGCAGTACTTC
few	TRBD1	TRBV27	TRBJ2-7	CASRHRGSPTYEQYF	TGTGCCAGCAGGCACAGGGGATCCCCGACCTACGAGCAGTACTTC
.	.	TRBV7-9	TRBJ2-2	CASSPQGVLANTGELFF	TGTGCCAGCAGCCCCCAGGGAGTGCTCGCGAACACCGGGGAGCTGTTTTTT
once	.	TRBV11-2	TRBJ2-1	CASSLGAAPTSYNEQFF	TGTGCCAGCAGCTTAGGGGCAGCCCCGACCTCCTACAATGAGCAGTTCTTC
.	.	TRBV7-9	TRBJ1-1	CASSFEGNTEAFF	TGTGCCAGCAGCTTTGAGGGGAACACTGAAGCTTTCTTT
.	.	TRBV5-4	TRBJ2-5	CASSLQEGSPTNQETQYF	TGTGCCAGCAGCTTGCAGGAGGGAAGCCCCACGAACCAAGAGACCCAGTACTTC
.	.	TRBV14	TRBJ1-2	CASSQVHAVYGYTF	TGTGCCAGCAGCCAAGTACACGCTGTCTATGGCTACACCTTC